This T cell receptor beta chain was documented in a study of blood T cell repertoires in COVID-19. Looking at the study overall: There were acute and convalescent COVID-19 samples, and they came from the United States, Italy and Spain. Nucleic acid was either cDNA or gDNA, and it came from T cells, B-cell-depleted T cells, or PBMCs.

Data came from immunoSEQ multiplex PCR; TCRdb stores just in-frame clones and leaves some out. The table includes approximately 52,000 clones, 75% to 90% detected once. This receptor was taken from a man aged 60-69 years with acute or convalescent COVID-19. The sequenced sample was peripheral blood.

CDR3 sequence reads: CASSYHPQGKAGELFF. CDR3 sequence (DNA): TGTGCCAGCAGTTATCATCCCCAGGGGAAGGCCGGGGAGCTGTTTTTT. J is TRBJ2-2 and V is TRBV6-5; a possible D gene is TRBD1 (6 bases). Germline lookup yields CDR1 MNHEY and CDR2 SVGAGI. V was trimmed by 3 bases and J by 6 bases, leaving 17 bases between them. The CDR3 consists of 16 residues.